Following are 18 T cell receptor beta chains from one sample sequenced in a study of shared clonotypes between healthy human individuals. TCRdb's copy holds only in-frame clones and misses some; the assay was immunoSEQ multiplex PCR. The table lists about 110,000 clones, about 71% of them singletons. Input material: memory CD8+ T cells sorted from blood. Subset in this sample: CD45RO+ cells pooled with CCR7-negative TemRA cells. The receptor source for this set is a woman aged 25 to 39 in good health.

In its sample, this clone was seen a few times. The J gene is TRBJ1-2, the V gene TRBV5-1, with D unclear. Germline assignment: CDR1 SGHRS and CDR2 YFSETQ. V was pared by 1 base and J by 3 bases, with 10 bases between. There are 14 residues in the CDR3. CDR3 in amino acids: CASSLTGSYYGYTF. The CDR3 bases are TGCGCCAGCAGCTTGACGGGATCTTACTATGGCTACACCTTC.

The J gene is TRBJ1-1, the V gene TRBV11-2; weak D call: TRBD1 (5 bases). V lost 1 base and J 10 bases, leaving 13 bases between the germline ends. The CDR3 spans 13 residues. Germline CDR1 SGHAT, CDR2 FQNNGV. The CDR3 nucleotides read TGTGCCAGCAGCTTAGCAGGGAGAGTAGGAGCTTTCTTT. Amino acids: CASSLAGRVGAFF.

V and J are TRBV9 and TRBJ2-5, with 14 bases lining up with TRBD2. The closer fit of TRBJ2-7 to the DNA end suggests the J call may be wrong. The germline gives CDR1 SGDLS, CDR2 YYNGEE. This CDR3 has 13 amino acids. The DNA for the CDR3 is TGTGCCAGCTCGGGACTAGCGGGAGACGAGCAGTACTTC. It codes for CASSGLAGDEQYF.

This rearrangement joins TRBV29-1 to TRBJ2-5; D is possibly TRBD1 (5 bases). In germline, CDR1 is SQVTM, CDR2 ANQGSEA. This CDR3 contains 11 residues. The germline V and J ends were trimmed by 6 bases and 7 bases, with 12 bases remaining between them. Written as DNA, the CDR3 is TGCAGCGTCTATTGGGGCGTGACCCAGTACTTC. Residues: CSVYWGVTQYF.

The V call is TRBV21-1, the J call TRBJ1-3. TRBV21-1 is flagged as a pseudogene. CDR3 length equals 17 residues. CDR3 protein: CASSKGAGPRGGNTIYF. CDR3 nucleotides: TGTGCCAGCAGCAAAGGGGCGGGGCCTCGGGGGGGAAACACCATATATTTT.

This chain links TRBV2 with TRBJ2-7; D perhaps matches TRBD2 (6 bases). This CDR3 is 15 amino acids long. V was shortened by 8 bases and J by 6 bases, with 23 bases between the two germline ends. Germline V lookup: CDR1 SNHLY, CDR2 FYNNEI. The CDR3 sequence: CASGPLASQVAEQYF. The DNA for the CDR3 is TGTGCCAGCGGCCCTCTAGCGTCACAAGTAGCCGAGCAGTACTTC. Together with reference TRBV2 and TRBJ2-7, the CDR3 gives the full variable domain: EPEVTQTPSHQVTQMGQEVILRCVPISNHLYFYWYRQILGQKVEFLVSFYNNEISEKSEIFDDQFSVERPDGSNFTLKIRSTKLEDSAMYFCASGPLASQVAEQYFGPGTRLTVT.

The rearrangement joins TRBV7-9 to TRBJ2-7; TRBD2 matches at 13 bases. The CDR3 is 15 amino acids. Germline values: CDR1 SEHNR, CDR2 FQNEAQ (reference sequence). V trimming: 4 bases; J trimming: 7 bases; junction bases outside the gene matches: 7. The CDR3 DNA is TGTGCCAGCAGCTCAAGGACTAGCGGGAGATTTGAGCAGTACTTC. Protein: CASSSRTSGRFEQYF.

This clone showed up many times. This chain joins TRBV2 and TRBJ2-7; D remains ambiguous. Germline CDR1 SNHLY, CDR2 FYNNEI. V lost 3 bases to trimming and J lost 2 bases, with 5 bases between them. The CDR3 has 12 amino acids. DNA of the CDR3: TGTGCCAGCAGTGAGTCAGCCTACGAGCAGTACTTC. Amino acids: CASSESAYEQYF.

This clone is a singleton in its sample. The rearrangement uses TRBV5-6 and TRBJ2-7, with D possibly matching TRBD1 (6 bases). Looked up from germline, CDR1 is SGHDT and CDR2 is YYEEEE. V lost 0 bases and J 2 bases, leaving 9 bases between the germline ends. The CDR3 extends over 14 amino acids. This CDR3 is CASSLAGAAYEQYF. The CDR3, as DNA: TGTGCCAGCAGCTTGGCAGGGGCCGCCTACGAGCAGTACTTC.

There are a few counts of this clone. The V call is TRBV25-1, the J call TRBJ1-1; 9 bases agree with TRBD1. The CDR3 covers 16 residues. With 1 base clipped from V and 5 bases from J, the junction kept 8 bases outside the gene matches. CDR1 is MGHDK and CDR2 is SYGVNS in the germline V gene. The CDR3 is CASSELTGQGWTEAFF. The CDR3 coding sequence is TGTGCCAGCAGTGAATTAACGGGACAGGGATGGACTGAAGCTTTCTTT. Full variable domain (remainder filled in from reference TRBV25-1 and TRBJ1-1): EADIYQTPRYLVIGTGKKITLECSQTMGHDKMYWYQQDPGMELHLIHYSYGVNSTEKGDLSSESTVSRIRTEHFPLTLESARPSHTSQYLCASSELTGQGWTEAFFGQGTRLTVV.

This sequence joins TRBV29-1 and TRBJ2-7; D uncertain. Trimming removed 4 bases from V and 0 bases from J, with 10 bases in between. The CDR3 is made up of 13 amino acids. Germline values: CDR1 SQVTM, CDR2 ANQGSEA. The CDR3: CSVVLPDSYEQYF. CDR3 coding DNA: TGCAGCGTTGTCCTCCCGGACTCCTACGAGCAGTACTTC.

V and J are TRBV9 and TRBJ2-1; D not resolved. The CDR3 runs to 13 residues. The V gene lost 3 bases and the J gene lost 3 bases, with 7 bases spanning the gap. CDR1 is SGDLS, CDR2 YYNGEE, per germline. CDR3 amino acids: CASSGSFYNEQFF. CDR3 coding DNA: TGTGCCAGCAGCGGGAGTTTCTACAATGAGCAGTTCTTC. The full variable domain, completed using reference TRBV9 and TRBJ2-1, is DSGVTQTPKHLITATGQRVTLRCSPRSGDLSVYWYQQSLDQGLQFLIQYYNGEERAKGNILERFSAQQFPDLHSELNLSSLELGDSALYFCASSGSFYNEQFFGPGTRLTVL.

This clone was picked up a small number of times. The V and J genes are TRBV7-9 and TRBJ1-4; D ambiguous. Trimming removed 5 bases at V and 0 bases at J, with 7 bases between. CDR1 SEHNR and CDR2 FQNEAQ come from the germline V gene (reference sequence). The CDR3 sequence is 14 residues long. The CDR3 DNA sequence: TGTGCCAGCAGCAACCAAGCAACTAATGAAAAACTGTTTTTT. Translating it yields CASSNQATNEKLFF.

This clone was seen more than once but under ten times. The chain uses TRBV11-1 and TRBJ1-1; tentative D call: TRBD1 (6 bases). Looked up from germline, CDR1 is SGHAT and CDR2 is FQDESV (reference sequence). Trimming shortened V by 5 bases and J by 6 bases, and 13 bases separated the two germline ends. This CDR3 has 13 amino acids. CDR3 nucleotides: TGTGCCAGCAGCCACGGCGGGGGCCCTGAAGCTTTCTTT. Protein sequence: CASSHGGGPEAFF.

The chain uses TRBV6-6 and TRBJ1-2; D is ambiguous. Per germline, CDR1 MNHNY and CDR2 SVGAGI (reference sequence). Deletions cut 7 bases from V and 2 bases from J, with 20 bases between. CDR3 length: 16 amino acids. CDR3 sequence reads: CASTERVTVGNYGYTF. CDR3 sequence (DNA): TGTGCCAGCACCGAACGGGTCACGGTGGGAAACTATGGCTACACCTTC.

This chain joins TRBV29-1 and TRBJ1-2; D perhaps matches TRBD1 (5 bases). This CDR3 contains 15 residues. Germline-derived CDR1 and CDR2 are SQVTM and ANQGSEA. Deletions cut 0 bases from V and 5 bases from J, with 16 bases between. The CDR3 reads CSVEDKGRGGYGYTF. CDR3 in DNA: TGCAGCGTTGAAGATAAGGGCCGGGGCGGGTATGGCTACACCTTC.

To note about this clone: With a much larger clone just one base away, this may be a read error. The chain has TRBV7-8 and TRBJ2-7; D may be TRBD1 (5 bases). V lost 1 base, J lost 1 base, and 8 bases lay in between. This CDR3 contains 14 residues. Germline V gene lookup returns CDR1 SGHVS and CDR2 FQNEAQ. The CDR3 DNA is TGTGCCAGCAGCTTAGTGGCAGGGTCCTACGAGCAGTACTTC. Translating gives CASSLVAGSYEQYF.

The CDR3 protein is CASSWFFPRRAFF. In DNA, the CDR3 is TGCGCCAGCAGTTGGTTTTTCCCACGCAGGGCTTTCTTT. This rearrangement joins TRBV5-1 to TRBJ1-1, with D uncertain. Germline values: CDR1 SGHRS, CDR2 YFSETQ. The CDR3 covers 13 residues. V was shortened by 5 bases and J by 11 bases, with 19 bases between the two germline ends.